This T cell receptor beta chain was recovered during a study of blood T cell repertoires in COVID-19. Germline lookup yields CDR1 MNHEY and CDR2 SMNVEV (reference sequence). Trimming removed 2 bases from V and 0 bases from J, with 8 bases in between. The CDR3 extends over 15 amino acids. Per the authors' pipeline: From reference gene primer amplification, estimates of nucleated cell counts were derived. Profiling relied on immunoSEQ multiplex PCR, and the TCRdb table lists in-frame clones only, not all of them. That table gives V, J and clone size, and the DNA gave D and trimming. Found here are hundreds of thousands of clones, about 87% of them singletons; the top ten hold 0.8% to 0.85%. Seattle patients were enrolled while actively infected and followed longitudinally.

The gene calls are TRBV27 and TRBJ1-3; no reliable D call. The clonotype was recovered from a man in his late teens or twenties with COVID-19, enrolled during active disease. Material: peripheral blood. The CDR3 region is CASSLAHNSGNTIYF. As DNA, the CDR3 is TGTGCCAGCAGTTTAGCGCATAACTCTGGAAACACCATATATTTT.